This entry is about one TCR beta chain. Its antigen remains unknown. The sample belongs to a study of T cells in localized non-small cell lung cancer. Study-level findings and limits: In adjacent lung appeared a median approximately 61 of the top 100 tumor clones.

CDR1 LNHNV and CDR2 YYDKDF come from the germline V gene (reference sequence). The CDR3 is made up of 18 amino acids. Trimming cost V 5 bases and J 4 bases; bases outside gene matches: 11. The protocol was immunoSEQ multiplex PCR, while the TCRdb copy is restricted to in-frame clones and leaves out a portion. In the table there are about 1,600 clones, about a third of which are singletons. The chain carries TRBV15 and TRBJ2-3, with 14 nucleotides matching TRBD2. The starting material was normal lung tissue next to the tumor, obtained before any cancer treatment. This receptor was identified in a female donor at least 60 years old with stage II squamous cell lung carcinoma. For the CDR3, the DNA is TGTGCCACCAGCGACCTAGTTCCGGGACTAGCGGGAGCAGATACGCAGTATTTT. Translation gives CATSDLVPGLAGADTQYF.